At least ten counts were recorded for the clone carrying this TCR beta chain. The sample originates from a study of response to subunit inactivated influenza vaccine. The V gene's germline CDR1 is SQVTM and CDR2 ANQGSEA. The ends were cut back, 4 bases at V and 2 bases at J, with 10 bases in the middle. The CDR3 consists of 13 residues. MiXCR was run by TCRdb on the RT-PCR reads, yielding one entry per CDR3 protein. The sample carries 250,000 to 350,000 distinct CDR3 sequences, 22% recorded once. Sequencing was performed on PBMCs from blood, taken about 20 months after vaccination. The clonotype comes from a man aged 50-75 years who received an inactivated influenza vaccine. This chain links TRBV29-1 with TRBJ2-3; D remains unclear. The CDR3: CSVARGPTDTQYF. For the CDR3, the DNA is TGCAGCGTTGCTAGAGGCCCCACAGATACGCAGTATTTT.